This passage covers 14 T cell receptor beta chains from one sample sequenced in a study of early T cells in non-severe SARS-CoV-2 infection (dated by TCRdb to 2020 to 2022). The library relied on 5' RACE. For sequencing, a NextSeq 500 was employed. The public reads were reprocessed in TCRdb via fastp at Q25 and MiXCR, keeping in-frame beta chains. Identical CDR3 proteins give one entry, which carries the most common genes and DNA. Recorded for this sample are tens of thousands of distinct CDR3 sequences; more than 5.5% of them occurred a single time. The top ten hold around 7% of the sample. Sequenced here: whole blood, sampled at baseline. The receptors were sampled from an adult who was a healthcare worker with PCR-confirmed SARS-CoV-2 infection or an uninfected control (not recorded which).

V usage is TRBV6-2 or TRBV6-3 and J usage is TRBJ1-5; 9 bases match TRBD1. The ends lost 6 bases at V and 5 bases at J; junction bases unmatched: 8. The CDR3 loop spans 15 amino acids. In germline, CDR1 is MNHEY, CDR2 SVGEGT. The CDR3 reads CASSLGQGGHQPQHF. CDR3 bases: TGTGCCAGCAGCCTGGGACAGGGCGGCCATCAGCCCCAGCATTTT.

This clonotype showed up many times. The chain is built from TRBV27 and TRBJ2-1, with a weak D call TRBD2 (5 bases). Germline-derived CDR1 and CDR2 are MNHEY and SMNVEV (reference sequence). V was pared by 3 bases and J by 5 bases, with 14 bases between. This CDR3 comprises 15 residues. The CDR3: CASSFFGIGNNEQFF. The DNA of the CDR3 is TGTGCCAGCAGTTTCTTCGGCATCGGGAACAATGAGCAGTTCTTC.

Many counts were recorded for this clonotype. J is TRBJ1-6 and V is TRBV6-5; TRBD1 matches at 9 bases. There are 14 residues in the CDR3. Germline CDR1 and CDR2: MNHEY and SVGAGI. Trimming removed 9 bases from V and 7 bases from J; junction bases left unmatched: 7. The CDR3 loop reads CASKQGARNSPLHF. The DNA for the CDR3 is TGTGCCAGTAAACAGGGGGCGCGAAATTCACCCCTCCACTTT.

The chain recombines TRBV12-3 or TRBV12-4 with TRBJ2-3, with D perhaps TRBD2 (6 bases). The V and J ends lost 5 bases and 6 bases respectively, with 21 bases between them. The CDR3 has 16 amino acids. CDR3 bases: TGTGCCAGCAGTCCGGGATGGAGACTAGATTTCGATACGCAGTATTTT. Translating it yields CASSPGWRLDFDTQYF.

This clonotype was observed many times. The CDR3 loop reads CSVDPQGIFRTNEQFF. The CDR3 region has the DNA TGCAGCGTTGATCCACAGGGGATCTTTCGTACTAATGAGCAGTTCTTC. This chain uses TRBV29-1 with TRBJ2-1, with 7 bases aligning to TRBD1. The trim removed 3 bases at V and 7 bases at J, leaving 15 bases unmatched. This CDR3 comprises 16 residues. Germline CDR1 and CDR2: SQVTM and ANQGSEA.

This clonotype has just a few counts. The gene calls are TRBV10-3 and TRBJ1-5; TRBD1 aligns across 11 bases. V lost 6 bases, J lost 7 bases, and 8 bases stayed unmatched. The CDR3 has 15 amino acids. Germline CDR1 reads ENHRY; CDR2 reads SYGVKD. The CDR3 bases are TGTGCCATCAGGGAGGGACAGGGGGACGGACAGCCCCAGCATTTT. Protein sequence: CAIREGQGDGQPQHF.

The CDR3 sequence: CASSPSGRGYNEQFF. In DNA, the CDR3 is TGTGCCAGCAGCCCTAGCGGGAGAGGGTACAATGAGCAGTTCTTC. V and J are TRBV28 and TRBJ2-1; 10 positions agree with TRBD2. V shed 6 bases and J 4 bases; nucleotides not matched to a gene: 6. Per germline, CDR1 MDHEN and CDR2 SYDVKM. The CDR3 spans 15 residues.

The V call is TRBV10-3, the J call TRBJ2-2; TRBD2 matches at 12 bases. V was pared by 3 bases and J by 6 bases, with 5 bases of the junction left unmatched. From germline, CDR1 is ENHRY and CDR2 SYGVKD. This CDR3 is built from 16 residues. The CDR3: CAISEGLAGSSGELFF. CDR3 nucleotide sequence: TGTGCCATCAGTGAAGGACTAGCGGGAAGCTCCGGGGAGCTGTTTTTT.

This clonotype has a count of ten or more. The chain is built from TRBV2 and TRBJ2-1; 12 bases map to TRBD2. After removal of 6 bases from V and 1 base from J, the junction contained 16 bases not matched to a gene. CDR1 is SNHLY and CDR2 is FYNNEI in the germline V gene. The CDR3 is 20 amino acids. CDR3 nucleotide sequence: TGTGCCAGCAGCACTCTGGGGGGGACTAGCGGGCCACCTTCCTACAATGAGCAGTTCTTC. Encoded protein: CASSTLGGTSGPPSYNEQFF.

This clonotype was counted between two and nine times. The V gene is TRBV11-2, the J gene TRBJ2-7, with D maybe TRBD2 (6 bases). Trimming took 5 bases from V and 4 from J, leaving 12 bases between them. Germline CDR1 is SGHAT and CDR2 is FQNNGV. The CDR3 has 13 amino acids. CDR3 in DNA: TGTGCCAGCAGCCACCCGACTAGATACGAGCAGTACTTC. Its protein product is CASSHPTRYEQYF.

This clonotype was seen many times. The chain recombines TRBV7-9 with TRBJ2-1; 8 nucleotides align to TRBD2. The CDR3 spans 15 residues. After removal of 5 bases from V and 5 bases from J, the junction contained 8 bases not matched to a gene. The germline V gene has CDR1 SEHNR and CDR2 FQNEAQ (reference sequence). CDR3 sequence reads: CASSRTSGKHNEQFF. CDR3 bases: TGTGCCAGCAGCCGCACTAGCGGAAAGCACAATGAGCAGTTCTTC.

The V call is TRBV7-2, the J call TRBJ2-3; D may correspond to TRBD1 or TRBD2 (6 bases each). V was pared by 5 bases and J by 3 bases, with 15 bases between. Germline V gene sequence: CDR1 SGHTA, CDR2 FQGNSA. The length of the CDR3 is 15 residues. The CDR3 bases are TGTGCCAGCAGCCCCCGAGGGGGGCGAACAGATACGCAGTATTTT. This codes for CASSPRGGRTDTQYF. The full variable domain, its missing parts supplied by reference TRBV7-2 and TRBJ2-3, is GAGVSQSPSNKVTEKGKDVELRCDPISGHTALYWYRQSLGQGLEFLIYFQGNSAPDKSGLPSDRFSAERTGGSVSTLTIQRTQQEDSAVYLCASSPRGGRTDTQYFGPGTRLTVL.

The chain combines TRBV11-2 with TRBJ2-2, with 7 nucleotides matching TRBD1. CDR1 is SGHAT, CDR2 FQNNGV, per germline. After removal of 5 bases from V and 7 bases from J, the junction contained 10 bases not matched to a gene. This CDR3 is 15 amino acids long. The CDR3 loop is CASSLIDRVNGELFF. As DNA, the CDR3 is TGTGCCAGCAGCCTAATAGACAGGGTTAACGGGGAGCTGTTTTTT.

The chain recombines TRBV19 with TRBJ1-5; 8 positions match TRBD1. This CDR3 has 15 residues. CDR1 and CDR2 from the germline V gene are LNHDA and SQIVND (reference sequence). Trimming at V came to 4 bases and at J to 4 bases, leaving 6 bases not matched to a gene. The CDR3 DNA is TGTGCCAGTAGTAGCCCCGGACAGGGTAATCAGCCCCAGCATTTT. This translates into CASSSPGQGNQPQHF. Looking up the rest from reference TRBV19 and TRBJ1-5 gives the full variable domain: DGGITQSPKYLFRKEGQNVTLSCEQNLNHDAMYWYRQDPGQGLRLIYYSQIVNDFQKGDIAEGYSVSREKKESFPLTVTSAQKNPTAFYLCASSSPGQGNQPQHFGDGTRLSIL.